These 8 T cell receptor beta chains originate from one sample sequenced in a study of CD8 T cells in ankylosing spondylitis. No cognate antigen is known for these TCRs. TCRdb independently ran MiXCR on the 5' RACE reads; one entry per CDR3 protein. The sample has about 750,000 distinct CDR3 sequences, around 20% seen once. Study results and limitations: Among TCR beta sequences, a motif of several highly homologous variants appeared characteristic of ankylosing spondylitis blood.

The sequencing input was blood, either unsorted or a sorted T cell fraction (not recorded which). Every receptor here comes from a male donor with ankylosing spondylitis.

This clonotype was counted only a few times. The chain combines TRBV3-1 with TRBJ1-3; D may be TRBD1 (6 bases). The length of the CDR3 is 14 residues. Germline lookup yields CDR1 LGHDT and CDR2 YNNKEL (reference sequence). The ends were cut back, 5 bases at V and 2 bases at J, with 10 bases in the middle. The CDR3 bases are TGTGCCAGCAGCGACCGGACAGCTGGAAACACCATATATTTT. It yields the protein CASSDRTAGNTIYF. The full variable domain, with the rest looked up from reference TRBV3-1 and TRBJ1-3, is DTAVSQTPKYLVTQMGNDKSIKCEQNLGHDTMYWYKQDSKKFLKIMFSYNNKELIINETVPNRFSPKSPDKAHLNLHINSLELGDSAVYFCASSDRTAGNTIYFGEGSWLTVV.

The chain employs TRBV12-3 or TRBV12-4 and TRBJ1-5; no clear D gene. The CDR3 loop spans 14 amino acids. Trimming left V 7 bases short and J 5 bases short, with 15 bases between. The CDR3 DNA is TGTGCCAGCAACGCGCAAGGTGGGGATCAGCCCCAGCATTTT. This sequence encodes CASNAQGGDQPQHF.

The chain recombines TRBV9 with TRBJ1-1; D remains ambiguous. The V gene's germline CDR1 is SGDLS and CDR2 YYNGEE. This CDR3 has 14 residues. V lost 0 bases and J lost 10, with 16 bases in between. The DNA of the CDR3 is TGTGCCAGCAGCGTAGGTGGCAGCTCGCCCGTAGCTTTCTTT. Protein sequence: CASSVGGSSPVAFF. The full variable domain, its missing parts supplied by reference TRBV9 and TRBJ1-1, is DSGVTQTPKHLITATGQRVTLRCSPRSGDLSVYWYQQSLDQGLQFLIQYYNGEERAKGNILERFSAQQFPDLHSELNLSSLELGDSALYFCASSVGGSSPVAFFGQGTRLTVV.

This clonotype was picked up a small number of times. This chain links TRBV12-3 or TRBV12-4 with TRBJ1-5, with D possibly being TRBD1 (6 bases). CDR3 length equals 14 residues. V lost 5 bases to trimming and J lost 3 bases, with 11 bases between them. In DNA form, the CDR3 reads TGTGCCAGCAGTACCAGGACAGTCAATCAGCCCCAGCATTTT. Its protein is CASSTRTVNQPQHF.

The J gene is TRBJ2-3, the V gene TRBV7-2; 7 bases line up with TRBD1. With V trimmed by 3 bases and J by 8 bases, 14 bases remained unmatched. This CDR3 is 16 amino acids long. Germline CDR1 is SGHTA and CDR2 is FQGNSA. CDR3 sequence (DNA): TGTGCCAGCAGCTTCGATCCTCCAGGGGGTCCGAGTACGCAGTATTTT. Its translation: CASSFDPPGGPSTQYF.

This clonotype was seen only a few times. The J gene is TRBJ1-1, the V gene TRBV3-1; possible D gene TRBD1, 5 bases. Trimming pared 3 bases from V and 1 base from J, leaving 21 bases between. CDR1 is LGHDT, CDR2 YNNKEL, per germline (reference sequence). The CDR3 sequence is 18 residues long. The CDR3 DNA follows: TGTGCCAGCAGCCAGCCCCGGGGCAGCCCTCTTGGGAACACTGAAGCTTTCTTT. It translates to CASSQPRGSPLGNTEAFF.

The V gene is TRBV12-3 or TRBV12-4, the J gene TRBJ2-3, with D hard to call. V shed 8 bases and J shed 1 base, with 19 bases lying between them. This CDR3 comprises 16 residues. The CDR3 sequence: CASRGRALLGTDTQYF. CDR3 DNA sequence: TGTGCCAGCCGCGGCCGAGCCCTCCTGGGCACAGATACGCAGTATTTT.

In this sample, this clonotype turned up a few times. V is TRBV20-1 and J is TRBJ2-7; TRBD1 might be the D (6 bases). CDR3 length equals 17 residues. The V gene lost 2 bases and the J gene lost 3 bases, with 23 bases spanning the gap. Germline V lookup: CDR1 DFQATT, CDR2 SNEGSKA (reference sequence). The CDR3 DNA reads TGCAGTGCTAGATTGGGACACACACGCAGGAACAGCTACGAGCAGTACTTC. Residues: CSARLGHTRRNSYEQYF.